Presented here are 32 T cell receptor beta chains from one specimen sequenced in a study of long-term antiretroviral therapy in people with HIV. The run of the v3.0 immunoSEQ assay was at survey level. Clones were sequenced by immunoSEQ multiplex PCR, and TCRdb holds only the in-frame ones, with some missing. The sample lists over 30,000 clones, about 76% seen once, with 3% to 4% in the top ten. This specimen consisted of unsorted PBMCs, obtained 1.9 years after starting antiretroviral therapy. All receptors derive from a man aged 18-30 years with HIV.

This clone was counted once. The chain carries TRBV30 and TRBJ1-3, with unresolved D. Germline V gives CDR1 GTSNPN, CDR2 SVGIG (reference sequence). The germline V and J ends were trimmed by 3 bases and 0 bases, with 6 bases remaining between them. The CDR3 is 13 residues long. CDR3 protein: CAWSWHSGNTIYF. CDR3 bases: TGTGCCTGGAGCTGGCACTCTGGAAACACCATATATTTT.

J is TRBJ2-2 and V is TRBV15, with D possibly TRBD1 on 6 matching bases. CDR3 size: 15 residues. Germline assignment: CDR1 LNHNV and CDR2 YYDKDF (reference sequence). V was clipped by 8 bases and J by 1 base, with 14 bases between them. CDR3 DNA: TGTGCCACCCGGGACAACTCCTTGAACACCGGGGAGCTGTTTTTT. Protein product: CATRDNSLNTGELFF.

V gene TRBV5-6 combines with J gene TRBJ1-1; D remains ambiguous. Trimming cost V 0 bases and J 5 bases, with 8 bases left between them. CDR1 is SGHDT and CDR2 is YYEEEE in the germline V gene. The CDR3 is 13 residues long. CDR3 bases: TGTGCCAGCAGCTTGGAGTGGGAAACTGAAGCTTTCTTT. As protein: CASSLEWETEAFF.

This chain connects TRBV5-1 to TRBJ2-3, with 8 bases identical to TRBD2. Germline V gene data show CDR1 as SGHRS and CDR2 as YFSETQ. The length of the CDR3 is 19 residues. Trimming at V came to 1 base and at J to 0 bases, leaving 13 bases not matched to a gene. CDR3 DNA: TGCGCCAGCAGCTTGTGGGCCACGGGGGGGGGCCTCAGCACAGATACGCAGTATTTT. Residues: CASSLWATGGGLSTDTQYF.

The CDR3 region has the DNA TGTGCCAGCAGCCCTGGACTAGCGGGGGGGCAGGAGCAGTTCTTC. It specifies CASSPGLAGGQEQFF. V gene TRBV11-2 combines with J gene TRBJ2-1; TRBD2 matches at 15 bases. The CDR3 is 15 amino acids. The V gene's germline CDR1 is SGHAT and CDR2 FQNNGV. V trimming: 5 bases; J trimming: 10 bases; junction bases outside the gene matches: 6.

The chain joins TRBV5-6 to TRBJ1-1; 10 bases map to TRBD1. CDR1 and CDR2 from the germline V gene are SGHDT and YYEEEE. There are 16 residues in the CDR3. After removal of 3 bases from V and 3 bases from J, the junction contained 8 bases not matched to a gene. CDR3 DNA: TGTGCCAGCAGCTCCGAGAGACAGGGGGCATACACTGAAGCTTTCTTT. Encoded protein: CASSSERQGAYTEAFF.

The chain uses TRBV6-1 and TRBJ2-3, with 8 bases aligning to TRBD1. The ends lost 1 base at V and 1 base at J; junction bases unmatched: 13. The CDR3 totals 19 residues. Germline V gives CDR1 MNHNS, CDR2 SASEGT. CDR3: CASSEVRAWVGQGTDTQYF. The DNA of the CDR3 is TGTGCCAGCAGTGAAGTAAGGGCGTGGGTGGGACAGGGCACAGATACGCAGTATTTT.

This clone was seen only once. The rearrangement uses TRBV11-2 and TRBJ1-4; D is ambiguous. The germline CDR1 and CDR2 sequences are SGHAT and FQNNGV. Trimming pared 5 bases from V and 4 bases from J, leaving 5 bases between. The CDR3 totals 12 residues. The CDR3 reads CASSHNNEKLFF. CDR3 DNA: TGTGCCAGCAGCCATAATAATGAAAAACTGTTTTTT.

The chain combines TRBV5-5 with TRBJ2-6; the D gene could be TRBD1 or TRBD2 (5 bases each). The CDR3 runs to 17 residues. V dropped 0 bases and J dropped 2 bases, with 12 bases sitting between them. Germline CDR1 and CDR2: SGHKS and YYEKEE (reference sequence). CDR3 sequence reads: CASSLGPMGAGANVLTF. CDR3 coding DNA: TGTGCCAGCAGCTTGGGCCCCATGGGGGCTGGGGCCAACGTCCTGACTTTC.

The chain combines TRBV5-1 with TRBJ2-3; TRBD2 matches at 12 bases. The V and J ends lost 7 bases and 2 bases, in that order; junction bases with no gene match: 2. Germline CDR1 is SGHRS and CDR2 is YFSETQ. There are 14 residues in the CDR3. The CDR3 coding sequence is TGCGCCAGCGGACTAGCGGGGCCCACAGATACGCAGTATTTT. Protein sequence: CASGLAGPTDTQYF.

This clone occurred a few times. The chain employs TRBV7-9 and TRBJ1-2; TRBD1 might be the D (6 bases). Trimming pared 6 bases from V and 8 bases from J, leaving 16 bases between. The CDR3 runs 13 residues. Germline CDR1 and CDR2: SEHNR and FQNEAQ (reference sequence). CDR3 sequence: CASSPWEGGGYTF. CDR3 nucleotide sequence: TGTGCCAGCAGTCCCTGGGAAGGGGGAGGCTACACCTTC.

This clone was recorded a few times. The rearrangement links TRBV7-9 to TRBJ1-6; 7 bases line up with TRBD1. V was pared by 4 bases and J by 10 bases, with 10 bases of the junction left unmatched. The V gene's germline CDR1 is SEHNR and CDR2 FQNEAQ (reference sequence). The CDR3 consists of 15 residues. This CDR3 reads CASSSTGTNGSPLHF. The CDR3 DNA is TGTGCCAGCAGCTCGACAGGGACGAATGGGTCACCCCTCCACTTT.

The V and J genes are TRBV10-3 and TRBJ2-3; tentatively, D is TRBD1 (6 bases). V was shortened by 7 bases and J by 2 bases, with 19 bases between the two germline ends. This CDR3 has 16 residues. Germline values: CDR1 ENHRY, CDR2 SYGVKD. For the CDR3, the DNA is TGTGCCATCACCTCCGGGGCAAGGGGGTACACAGATACGCAGTATTTT. Amino acids: CAITSGARGYTDTQYF.

This rearrangement joins TRBV28 to TRBJ2-7, with TRBD1 matching over 10 bases. CDR3 length: 15 residues. The ends lost 7 bases at V and 1 base at J; junction bases unmatched: 7. Germline CDR1 and CDR2: MDHEN and SYDVKM. DNA for the CDR3: TGTGCCAGCACCCCCGGGACAGGGGATTCCTACGAGCAGTACTTC. Its protein product is CASTPGTGDSYEQYF. Drawing the rest from reference TRBV28 and TRBJ2-7, the complete variable domain is DVKVTQSSRYLVKRTGEKVFLECVQDMDHENMFWYRQDPGLGLRLIYFSYDVKMKEKGDIPEGYSVSREKKERFSLILESASTNQTSMYLCASTPGTGDSYEQYFGPGTRLTVT.

The J gene is TRBJ1-5, the V gene TRBV4-1; 8 bases line up with TRBD1. Germline CDR1 reads MGHRA; CDR2 reads YSYEKL. This CDR3 contains 16 residues. The J segment lost 4 bases and the V segment lost 1 base, leaving 6 bases of the junction unmatched. The CDR3 coding sequence is TGCGCCAGCAGCCAAGTAGCAGGGGGCGCGAATCAGCCCCAGCATTTT. Translating gives CASSQVAGGANQPQHF.

This clone ranks as medium-sized. This chain connects TRBV27 to TRBJ2-1, with D possibly being TRBD1 (5 bases). In germline, CDR1 is MNHEY, CDR2 SMNVEV (reference sequence). The CDR3 contains 15 residues. Trimming took 4 bases from V and 8 from J, leaving 18 bases between them. In DNA, the CDR3 is TGTGCCAGCAGTTCCCCCAGGGCAGGAAGCGATGAGCAGTTCTTC. This codes for CASSSPRAGSDEQFF.

This clone was observed once. CDR3 sequence: CASRQGASNEQFF. CDR3 bases: TGTGCCAGCAGGCAGGGGGCCAGCAATGAGCAGTTCTTC. The chain combines TRBV7-9 with TRBJ2-1, with 8 bases that match TRBD1. The V segment lost 6 bases and the J segment 6 bases; nucleotides outside the gene matches: 4. Germline lookup yields CDR1 SEHNR and CDR2 FQNEAQ (reference sequence). This CDR3 is built from 13 residues.

The chain uses TRBV18 and TRBJ2-1, with D perhaps matching TRBD2 (6 bases). From germline, CDR1 is KGHSH and CDR2 LQKENI. V lost 3 bases to trimming and J lost 4 bases, with 13 bases between them. The CDR3 spans 15 residues. Written as DNA, the CDR3 is TGTGCCAGCTCACCTCCGGGGGACGGTTACAATGAGCAGTTCTTC. Amino acid sequence: CASSPPGDGYNEQFF.

This clone is termed medium-sized. The CDR3 loop reads CASSPRESARTLRETQYF. CDR3 DNA sequence: TGTGCCAGCAGCCCCCGGGAGAGCGCCCGAACTCTGAGGGAGACCCAGTACTTC. V gene TRBV7-9 combines with J gene TRBJ2-5; TRBD2 might be the D (6 bases). V lost 5 bases to trimming and J lost 5 bases, with 27 bases between them. CDR3 length: 18 residues. In germline, CDR1 is SEHNR, CDR2 FQNEAQ (reference sequence).

This clone came up a few times. The chain recombines TRBV28 with TRBJ2-2; TRBD1 might be the D (5 bases). CDR3 length: 14 residues. V lost 7 bases to trimming and J lost 4 bases, with 13 bases between them. The germline V gene encodes CDR1 MDHEN and CDR2 SYDVKM. CDR3 protein: CASTITGFTGELFF. For the CDR3, the DNA is TGTGCCAGCACAATAACAGGATTCACCGGGGAGCTGTTTTTT.

CDR3 residues: CASSPSTGADTQYF. In DNA form, the CDR3 reads TGTGCCAGTAGCCCCTCGACAGGGGCAGATACGCAGTATTTT. The V and J genes are TRBV19 and TRBJ2-3, with 8 bases that match TRBD1. Losses at the gene ends were 6 bases for V and 4 bases for J; bases not matched to a gene: 6. The CDR3 extends over 14 amino acids. Germline assignment: CDR1 LNHDA and CDR2 SQIVND (reference sequence).

As DNA, the CDR3 is TGTGCCATCAGTGAACTAGGGGTAAACTATGGCTACACCTTC. Its protein product is CAISELGVNYGYTF. The chain combines TRBV10-3 with TRBJ1-2; D may be TRBD1 (5 bases). Germline values: CDR1 ENHRY, CDR2 SYGVKD. The V end was cut by 3 bases, the J end by 2 bases, with 10 bases between. The CDR3 has 14 residues.

This clone was seen more than once but under ten times. The rearrangement links TRBV4-1 to TRBJ2-7; D remains unclear. Germline V gene sequence: CDR1 MGHRA, CDR2 YSYEKL. V lost 0 bases to trimming and J lost 0 bases, with 9 bases between them. The CDR3 is made up of 15 amino acids. The CDR3 DNA is TGCGCCAGCAGCCAAGAGGACCTACCCTCCTACGAGCAGTACTTC. Protein: CASSQEDLPSYEQYF.

The J gene is TRBJ2-2, the V gene TRBV10-3; D may be TRBD1 (5 bases). This CDR3 is 14 amino acids long. V lost 6 bases, J lost 0 bases, and 8 bases lay in between. Per germline, CDR1 ENHRY and CDR2 SYGVKD. CDR3 residues: CAISDSANTGELFF. Written as DNA, the CDR3 is TGTGCCATCAGCGACAGCGCGAACACCGGGGAGCTGTTTTTT.

The genes are TRBV4-1 and TRBJ2-1, with D perhaps being TRBD1 or TRBD2 (7 bases each). The CDR3 sequence is 15 residues long. Germline CDR1 reads MGHRA; CDR2 reads YSYEKL. V was pared by 0 bases and J by 6 bases, with 12 bases between. CDR3: CASSQDQGGVNEQFF. CDR3 sequence (DNA): TGCGCCAGCAGCCAAGATCAGGGGGGGGTCAATGAGCAGTTCTTC.

DNA of the CDR3: TGTGCCAGCAGGGAAAGGGGGGTATACAATGAGCAGTTCTTC. Its translation: CASRERGVYNEQFF. V usage is TRBV2 and J usage is TRBJ2-1; the D call may be TRBD1 or TRBD2 (6 bases each). V lost 6 bases and J lost 4, with 13 bases in between. The CDR3 length is 14 residues. Germline V gives CDR1 SNHLY, CDR2 FYNNEI.

The chain combines TRBV29-1 with TRBJ2-7, with TRBD1 matching 7 bases. The CDR3 sequence is 14 residues long. CDR1 is SQVTM, CDR2 ANQGSEA, per germline. Trimming took 4 bases from V and 3 from J; bases not matched to a gene: 9. CDR3 loop: CSVAVGTVGYEQYF. CDR3 nucleotides: TGCAGCGTTGCAGTAGGGACAGTAGGCTACGAGCAGTACTTC.

CDR3 DNA: TGCGCCAGCAGCCAAGACCAAGGGCCCTCAGTGGTGGATACGCAGTATTTT. Residues: CASSQDQGPSVVDTQYF. This chain connects TRBV4-1 to TRBJ2-3; the D is unclear. Trimming removed 0 bases at V and 6 bases at J, with 19 bases between. The CDR3 consists of 17 residues. Germline CDR1 and CDR2: MGHRA and YSYEKL.

The chain uses TRBV11-2 and TRBJ1-2, with D possibly being TRBD1 (5 bases). This CDR3 has 14 amino acids. Trimming cost V 5 bases and J 2 bases, with 12 bases left between them. Germline V gives CDR1 SGHAT, CDR2 FQNNGV. The CDR3 spells CASSPWTPNYGYTF. The CDR3 bases are TGTGCCAGCAGCCCTTGGACACCCAACTATGGCTACACCTTC.

The chain employs TRBV6-1 and TRBJ2-3; 7 nucleotides align to TRBD2. The CDR3 is 15 amino acids. The germline V gene encodes CDR1 MNHNS and CDR2 SASEGT. The V and J ends lost 1 base and 2 bases, in that order; junction bases with no gene match: 3. DNA of the CDR3: TGTGCCAGCAGTGAAGGGGAGGGGTCCACAGATACGCAGTATTTT. The encoded protein is CASSEGEGSTDTQYF.

This clone was seen more than once but under ten times. V usage is TRBV7-9 and J usage is TRBJ2-7; TRBD2 might be the D (5 bases). In germline, CDR1 is SEHNR, CDR2 FQNEAQ (reference sequence). The CDR3 contains 11 residues. The V and J ends lost 8 bases and 4 bases respectively, with 9 bases between them. The CDR3 nucleotides read TGTGCCAGCCTTGAGGGTTACGAGCAGTACTTC. This sequence encodes CASLEGYEQYF.

The genes are TRBV27 and TRBJ1-1, with D unclear. The V gene's germline CDR1 is MNHEY and CDR2 SMNVEV (reference sequence). The CDR3 has 19 amino acids. Trimming removed 6 bases at V and 3 bases at J, with 29 bases between. The CDR3 is CASSLRNSRPNPTDTEAFF. In nucleotides, the CDR3 is TGTGCCAGCAGCTTAAGGAACAGCCGCCCCAACCCAACGGACACTGAAGCTTTCTTT.